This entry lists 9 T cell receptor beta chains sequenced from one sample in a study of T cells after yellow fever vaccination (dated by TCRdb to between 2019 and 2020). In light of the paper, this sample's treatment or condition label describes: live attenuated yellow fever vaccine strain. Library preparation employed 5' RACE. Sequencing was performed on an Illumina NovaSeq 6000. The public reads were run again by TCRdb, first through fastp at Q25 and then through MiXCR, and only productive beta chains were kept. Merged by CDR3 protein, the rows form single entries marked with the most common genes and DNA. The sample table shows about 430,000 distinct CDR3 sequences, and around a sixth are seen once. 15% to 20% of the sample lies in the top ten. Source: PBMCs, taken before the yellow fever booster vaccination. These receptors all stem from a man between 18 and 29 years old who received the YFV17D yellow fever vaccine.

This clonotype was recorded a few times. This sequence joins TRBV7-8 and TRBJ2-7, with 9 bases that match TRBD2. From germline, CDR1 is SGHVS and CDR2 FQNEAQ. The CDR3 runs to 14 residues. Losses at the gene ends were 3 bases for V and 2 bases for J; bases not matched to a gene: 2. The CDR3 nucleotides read TGTGCCAGCAGCTTCAGCGGGGGGACCTACGAGCAGTACGTC. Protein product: CASSFSGGTYEQYV.

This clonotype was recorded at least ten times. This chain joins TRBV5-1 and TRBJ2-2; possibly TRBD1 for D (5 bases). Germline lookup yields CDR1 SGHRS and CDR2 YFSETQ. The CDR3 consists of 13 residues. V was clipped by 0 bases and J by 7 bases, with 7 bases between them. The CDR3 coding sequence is TGCGCCAGCAGCTTGGAAGGGGACGGGGAGCTGTTTTTT. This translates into CASSLEGDGELFF.

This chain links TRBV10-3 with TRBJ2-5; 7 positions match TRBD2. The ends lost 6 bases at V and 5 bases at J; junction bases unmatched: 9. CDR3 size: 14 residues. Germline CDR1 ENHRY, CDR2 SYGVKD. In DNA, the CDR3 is TGTGCCATCAGGCCTAGCGGCGACCGGGAGACCCAGTACTTC. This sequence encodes CAIRPSGDRETQYF.

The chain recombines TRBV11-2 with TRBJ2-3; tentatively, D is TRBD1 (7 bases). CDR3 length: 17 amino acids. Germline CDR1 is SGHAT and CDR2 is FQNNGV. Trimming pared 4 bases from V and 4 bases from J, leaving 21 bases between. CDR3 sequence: CASSWGRQGAGSDTQYF. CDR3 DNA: TGTGCCAGCAGCTGGGGAAGACAGGGCGCGGGATCAGATACGCAGTATTTT.

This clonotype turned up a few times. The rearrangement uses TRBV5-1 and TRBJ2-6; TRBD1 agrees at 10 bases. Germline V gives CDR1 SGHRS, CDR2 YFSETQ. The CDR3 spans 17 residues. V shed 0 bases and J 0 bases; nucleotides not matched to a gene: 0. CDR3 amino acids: CASSLGTGGSGANVLTF. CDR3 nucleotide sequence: TGCGCCAGCAGCTTGGGGACAGGGGGCTCTGGGGCCAACGTCCTGACTTTC.

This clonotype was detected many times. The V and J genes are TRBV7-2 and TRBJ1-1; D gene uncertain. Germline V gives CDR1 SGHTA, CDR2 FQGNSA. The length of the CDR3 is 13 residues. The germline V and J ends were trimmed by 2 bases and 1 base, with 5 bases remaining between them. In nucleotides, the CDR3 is TGTGCCAGCAGCTTATTCGGGAACACTGAAGCTTTCTTT. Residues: CASSLFGNTEAFF.

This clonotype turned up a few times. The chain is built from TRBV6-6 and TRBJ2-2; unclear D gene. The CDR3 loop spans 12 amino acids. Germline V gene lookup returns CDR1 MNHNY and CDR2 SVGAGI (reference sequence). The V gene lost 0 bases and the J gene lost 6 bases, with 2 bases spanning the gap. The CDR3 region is CASSYSPGELFF. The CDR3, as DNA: TGTGCCAGCAGTTACTCGCCCGGGGAGCTGTTTTTT.

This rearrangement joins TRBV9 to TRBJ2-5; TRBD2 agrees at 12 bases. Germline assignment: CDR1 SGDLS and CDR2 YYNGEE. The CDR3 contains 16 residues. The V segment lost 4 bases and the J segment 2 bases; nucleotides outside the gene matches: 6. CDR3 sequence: CASSITSGGKQETQYF. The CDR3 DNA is TGTGCCAGCAGCATAACTAGCGGGGGGAAGCAAGAGACCCAGTACTTC. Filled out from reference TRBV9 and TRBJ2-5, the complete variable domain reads DSGVTQTPKHLITATGQRVTLRCSPRSGDLSVYWYQQSLDQGLQFLIQYYNGEERAKGNILERFSAQQFPDLHSELNLSSLELGDSALYFCASSITSGGKQETQYFGPGTRLLVL.

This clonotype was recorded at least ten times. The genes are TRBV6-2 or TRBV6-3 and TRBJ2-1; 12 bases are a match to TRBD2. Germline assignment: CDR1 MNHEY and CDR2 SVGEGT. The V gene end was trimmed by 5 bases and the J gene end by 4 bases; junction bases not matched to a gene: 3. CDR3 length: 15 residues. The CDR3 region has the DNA TGTGCCAGCAGTACAGGGACTAGCGGGTACAATGAGCAGTTCTTC. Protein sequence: CASSTGTSGYNEQFF.